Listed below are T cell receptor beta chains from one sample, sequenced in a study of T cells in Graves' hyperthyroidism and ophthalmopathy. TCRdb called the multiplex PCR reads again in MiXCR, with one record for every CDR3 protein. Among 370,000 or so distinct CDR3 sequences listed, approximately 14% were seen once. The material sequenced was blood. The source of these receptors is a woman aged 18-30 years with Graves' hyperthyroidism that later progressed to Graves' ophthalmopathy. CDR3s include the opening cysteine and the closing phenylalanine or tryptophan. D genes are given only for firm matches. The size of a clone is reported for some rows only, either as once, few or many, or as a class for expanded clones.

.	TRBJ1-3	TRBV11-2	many	CASSPWAGGPSKRGNTIYF	TGTGCCAGCAGCCCTTGGGCAGGTGGACCGTCTAAGCGAGGAAACACCATATATTTT
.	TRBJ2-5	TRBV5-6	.	CASSGDGQETQYF	TGTGCCAGCAGCGGCGACGGGCAAGAGACCCAGTACTTC
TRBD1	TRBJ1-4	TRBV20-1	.	CSARSHTGESQEKLFF	TGCAGTGCTAGAAGTCATACAGGGGAGTCTCAAGAAAAACTGTTTTTT
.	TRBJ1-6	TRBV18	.	CASSRGEGNSPLHF	TGTGCCAGCTCGCGTGGGGAGGGGAATTCACCCCTCCACTTT
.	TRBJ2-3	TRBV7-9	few	CASSLEGRVNTQYF	TGTGCCAGCAGCTTAGAGGGTCGGGTTAATACGCAGTATTTT
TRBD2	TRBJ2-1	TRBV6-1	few	CASSWASGSHEQFF	TGTGCCAGCAGTTGGGCTAGCGGGAGCCATGAGCAGTTCTTC
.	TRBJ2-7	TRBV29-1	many	CSVDTGVHEQYF	TGCAGCGTTGATACCGGGGTCCACGAGCAGTACTTC
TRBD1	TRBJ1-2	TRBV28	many	CASSLLQGGPTNYGYTF	TGTGCCAGCAGTTTATTGCAGGGGGGCCCAACTAACTATGGCTACACCTTC
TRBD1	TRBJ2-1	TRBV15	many	CATSGTGVDEQFF	TGTGCCACCAGCGGGACAGGGGTGGACGAGCAGTTCTTC
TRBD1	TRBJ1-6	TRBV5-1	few	CASSPGTGANSPLHF	TGCGCCAGCAGCCCCGGGACAGGGGCTAATTCACCCCTCCACTTT
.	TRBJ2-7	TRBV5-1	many	CASSLVGSENEQYF	TGCGCCAGCAGCTTGGTCGGGAGTGAGAACGAGCAGTACTTC
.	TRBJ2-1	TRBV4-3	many	CASSHGFQDEQFF	TGCGCCAGCAGCCATGGATTTCAGGATGAGCAGTTCTTC
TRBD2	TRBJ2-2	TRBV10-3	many	CAIRKPGLAGVGTGELFF	TGTGCCATCAGGAAACCGGGACTAGCGGGAGTTGGGACCGGGGAGCTGTTTTTT
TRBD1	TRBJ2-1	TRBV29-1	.	CSVEGFPGTGVLNEQFF	TGCAGCGTTGAAGGTTTTCCCGGGACAGGGGTCCTCAATGAGCAGTTCTTC
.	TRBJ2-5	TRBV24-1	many	CATGRDQETQYF	TGTGCCACCGGCCGGGACCAAGAGACCCAGTACTTC
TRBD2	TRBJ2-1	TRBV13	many	CASSRTSGRANEQFF	TGTGCCAGCAGCCGGACTAGCGGGAGGGCAAATGAGCAGTTCTTC
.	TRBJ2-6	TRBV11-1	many	CASSAIGLISGANVLTF	TGTGCCAGCAGCGCTATCGGACTCATCTCTGGGGCCAACGTCCTGACTTTC
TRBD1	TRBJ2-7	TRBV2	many	CASSRGQAEYEQYF	TGTGCCAGCAGTAGGGGACAGGCCGAATACGAGCAGTACTTC
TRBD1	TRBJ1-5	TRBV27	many	CASSRQGAAPQHF	TGTGCCAGCAGTAGACAGGGAGCAGCCCCCCAGCATTTT
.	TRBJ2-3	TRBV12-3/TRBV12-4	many	CASLADTQYF	TGTGCCAGCTTGGCCGATACGCAGTATTTT
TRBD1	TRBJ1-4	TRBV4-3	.	CASSQDGDRAGEKLFF	TGCGCCAGCAGCCAAGATGGTGACAGGGCGGGCGAAAAACTGTTTTTT
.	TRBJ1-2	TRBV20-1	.	CSARDENRVGYTF	TGCAGTGCTAGAGACGAAAACAGGGTTGGCTACACCTTC
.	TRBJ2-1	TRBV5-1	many	CASSPQGPEQFF	TGCGCCAGCAGCCCCCAGGGACCCGAGCAGTTCTTC
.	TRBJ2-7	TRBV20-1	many	CSAPETGSYEQYF	TGCAGTGCTCCGGAGACAGGCTCCTACGAGCAGTACTTC
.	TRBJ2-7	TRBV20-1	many	CSAATEEFYEQYF	TGCAGTGCCGCGACAGAGGAGTTTTACGAGCAGTACTTC
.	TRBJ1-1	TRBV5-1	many	CASSLAVRGMDTEAFF	TGCGCCAGCAGCTTGGCCGTGAGAGGGATGGACACTGAAGCTTTCTTT
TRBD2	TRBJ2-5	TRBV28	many	CASSFTGRDQETQYF	TGTGCCAGCAGTTTTACCGGGAGGGACCAAGAGACCCAGTACTTC
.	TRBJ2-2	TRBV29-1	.	CSVIRDSITGELFF	TGCAGCGTTATCCGGGACTCTATCACCGGGGAGCTGTTTTTT
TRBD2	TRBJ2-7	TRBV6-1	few	CAGAPTSGRAYEQYF	TGTGCCGGGGCCCCGACAAGCGGGAGGGCCTACGAGCAGTACTTC
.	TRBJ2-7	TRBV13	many	CASSTRAWVPYEQYF	TGTGCCAGCAGCACCCGGGCGTGGGTACCCTACGAGCAGTACTTC
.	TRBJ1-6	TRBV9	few	CASSVAAIDSPLHF	TGTGCCAGCAGCGTAGCGGCAATCGACTCACCCCTCCACTTT
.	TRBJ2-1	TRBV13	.	CASSPRGEQFF	TGTGCCAGCAGCCCGCGTGGTGAGCAGTTCTTC
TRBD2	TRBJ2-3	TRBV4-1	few	CASSQNILAGETDTQYF	TGCGCCAGCAGCCAGAATATACTAGCGGGAGAAACAGATACGCAGTATTTT
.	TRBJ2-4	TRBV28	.	CASTTRGYQNIQYF	TGTGCCAGCACCACCAGGGGATACCAAAACATTCAGTACTTC
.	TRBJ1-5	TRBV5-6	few	CASSFNQGWAQPQHF	TGTGCCAGCAGCTTTAATCAGGGGTGGGCTCAGCCCCAGCATTTT
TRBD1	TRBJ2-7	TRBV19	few	CASSLTGNGEQYF	TGTGCCAGTAGTCTGACAGGGAACGGCGAGCAGTACTTC
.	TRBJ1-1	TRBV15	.	CATSWGGTEAFF	TGTGCCACCAGCTGGGGGGGGACTGAAGCTTTCTTT
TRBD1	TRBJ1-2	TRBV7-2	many	CASRRPGQAASGYTF	TGTGCCAGCAGACGACCGGGACAGGCCGCATCCGGCTACACCTTC
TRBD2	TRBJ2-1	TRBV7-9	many	CASSLSGSQGYEQFF	TGTGCCAGCAGTCTCAGCGGGAGCCAGGGGTACGAGCAGTTCTTC
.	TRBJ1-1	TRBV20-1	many	CSAIGTLNTEAFF	TGCAGTGCAATCGGGACGCTGAACACTGAAGCTTTCTTT
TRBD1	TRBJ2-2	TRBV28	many	CASRRKQGVTGELFF	TGTGCCAGCAGGCGAAAACAGGGGGTGACCGGGGAGCTGTTTTTT
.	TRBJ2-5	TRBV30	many	CAWSAPTGGGETQYF	TGTGCCTGGAGTGCTCCGACGGGGGGCGGTGAGACCCAGTACTTC
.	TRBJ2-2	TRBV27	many	CASSFIPSAGELFF	TGTGCCAGCAGTTTCATTCCTTCGGCCGGGGAGCTGTTTTTT
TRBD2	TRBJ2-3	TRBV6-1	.	CASSGGRGDTQYF	TGTGCCAGCAGTGGGGGGAGGGGAGATACGCAGTATTTT
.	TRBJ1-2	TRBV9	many	CASSPLDGSYGYTF	TGTGCCAGCAGCCCATTGGACGGATCCTATGGCTACACCTTC
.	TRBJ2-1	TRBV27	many	CASSLSLSQGGNLWSYNEQFF	TGTGCCAGCAGTTTATCCCTCTCACAGGGAGGGAACCTTTGGTCCTACAATGAGCAGTTCTTC
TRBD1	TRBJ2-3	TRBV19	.	CASSTTGGLDTQYF	TGTGCCAGTAGTACCACAGGGGGCCTAGATACGCAGTATTTT
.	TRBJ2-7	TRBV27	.	CASRKSYEQYF	TGTGCCAGCAGGAAATCCTACGAGCAGTACTTC
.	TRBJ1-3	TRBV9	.	CASSVGSTIYF	TGTGCCAGCAGCGTGGGGAGCACCATATATTTT
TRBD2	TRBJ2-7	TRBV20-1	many	CSARDHREGSYEQYF	TGCAGTGCTAGAGATCACCGGGAGGGGTCCTACGAGCAGTACTTC
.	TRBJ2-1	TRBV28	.	CASSLTPRSYNEQFF	TGTGCCAGCAGTTTAACACCCCGCTCCTACAATGAGCAGTTCTTC
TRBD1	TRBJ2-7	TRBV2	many	CASSEPGTGGGYEQYF	TGTGCCAGCAGTGAACCAGGGACAGGGGGAGGGTACGAGCAGTACTTC
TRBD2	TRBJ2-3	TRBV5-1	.	CASSWFLPKILAGGLIGTDTQYF	TGCGCCAGCAGCTGGTTCTTACCCAAGATACTAGCGGGAGGGCTCATCGGTACAGATACGCAGTATTTT
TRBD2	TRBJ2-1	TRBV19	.	CASSFLAGGRNNEQFF	TGTGCCAGTAGTTTTCTAGCGGGAGGCCGAAACAATGAGCAGTTCTTC
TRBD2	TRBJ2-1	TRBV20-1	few	CSARDPTSGHYNEQFF	TGCAGTGCTAGAGATCCTACTAGCGGACACTACAATGAGCAGTTCTTC
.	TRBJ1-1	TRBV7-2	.	CASSPGTMVTEAFF	TGTGCCAGCAGCCCAGGGACAATGGTTACTGAAGCTTTCTTT
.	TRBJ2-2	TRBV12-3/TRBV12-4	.	CASSLAGPNTGELFF	TGTGCCAGCAGTTTAGCGGGACCAAACACCGGGGAGCTGTTTTTT
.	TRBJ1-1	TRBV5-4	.	CASKIKDHNTEAFF	TGTGCCAGCAAAATCAAAGACCATAACACTGAAGCTTTCTTT
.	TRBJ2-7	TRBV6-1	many	CASSDRGAADEQYF	TGTGCCAGCAGTGATAGGGGGGCGGCGGACGAGCAGTACTTC
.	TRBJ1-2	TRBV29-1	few	CSVEGMDYGYTF	TGCAGCGTTGAAGGGATGGACTATGGCTACACCTTC